Listed below are T cell receptor beta chains from one sample, sequenced in a study of shared clonotypes between healthy human individuals. Assay used: immunoSEQ multiplex PCR; TCRdb lists only in-frame clones, some missing. The sample shows over 750,000 clones, about 96% of them seen only once. The sequencing sample was made of naive CD8+ T cells sorted from blood. These receptor sequences come from a man aged 25 to 45 in good health. CDR3s include the opening cysteine and the closing phenylalanine or tryptophan. D genes are given only for firm matches. Size is omitted from some rows. Given values are once, few, many or a class for expanded clones.

clone size,J gene,D gene,V gene,CDR3 protein,CDR3 DNA
-,TRBJ2-5,TRBD2,TRBV5-5,CASSIGLAGDRETQYF,TGTGCCAGCAGCATCGGACTAGCGGGAGATCGGGAGACCCAGTACTTC
-,TRBJ2-7,-,TRBV10-2,CASLGGAQYEQYF,TGCGCCAGCCTAGGGGGAGCACAGTACGAGCAGTACTTC
-,TRBJ1-5,-,TRBV4-2,CASSQAQDSNQPQHF,TGTGCCAGCAGCCAAGCCCAGGATAGCAATCAGCCCCAGCATTTT
-,TRBJ2-1,-,TRBV7-9,CASSPRGYNEQFF,TGTGCCAGCAGCCCCAGGGGTTACAATGAGCAGTTCTTC
once,TRBJ1-4,-,TRBV5-1,CASSLVWGDEKLFF,TGCGCCAGCAGCTTGGTGTGGGGGGACGAAAAACTGTTTTTT
once,TRBJ1-4,TRBD1,TRBV5-1,CASSGTGTVREGGEKLFF,TGCGCCAGCAGCGGAACAGGGACAGTGAGGGAGGGAGGTGAAAAACTGTTTTTT
-,TRBJ2-7,TRBD1,TRBV28,CASSEGARSSYEQYF,TGTGCCAGCAGTGAGGGGGCGAGAAGCTCCTACGAGCAGTACTTC
-,TRBJ1-1,-,TRBV9,CASSPTGGGMNTEAFF,TGTGCCAGCAGCCCTACGGGCGGTGGCATGAACACTGAAGCTTTCTTT
once,TRBJ2-7,-,TRBV6-1,CASGNLGTSYEQYF,TGTGCCAGCGGAAACCTTGGGACTTCCTACGAGCAGTACTTC
once,TRBJ2-7,-,TRBV4-3,CASSQAEGDYEQYF,TGCGCCAGCAGCCAAGCGGAGGGGGACTACGAGCAGTACTTC
-,TRBJ2-2,TRBD2,TRBV7-6,CASSLERASGAHRELFF,TGTGCCAGCAGCTTAGAGAGGGCTAGCGGAGCCCACCGGGAGCTGTTTTTT
-,TRBJ2-3,-,TRBV28,CASSIQILVAGTDTQYF,TGTGCCAGCAGTATACAGATACTAGTGGCGGGGACGGATACGCAGTATTTT
-,TRBJ2-2,-,TRBV6-5,CASRGVGELFF,TGTGCCAGCAGGGGGGTCGGGGAGCTGTTTTTT
-,TRBJ2-7,-,TRBV7-9,CASSGDTLYYEQYF,TGTGCCAGCAGCGGGGACACCTTGTACTACGAGCAGTACTTC
-,TRBJ1-1,-,TRBV5-1,CASSLDAAGNTEAFF,TGCGCCAGCAGCTTGGACGCGGCGGGAAACACTGAAGCTTTCTTT
-,TRBJ1-4,-,TRBV7-9,CASSSPWPLSEDNEKLFF,TGTGCCAGCAGCTCCCCATGGCCCCTCTCGGAGGATAATGAAAAACTGTTTTTT
-,TRBJ1-1,TRBD1,TRBV4-1,CASRPTKNRGTEAFF,TGCGCCAGCAGGCCTACTAAGAACAGGGGCACTGAAGCTTTCTTT
-,TRBJ2-7,TRBD1,TRBV7-9,CASSGGGTGEFYEQYF,TGTGCCAGCAGCGGGGGCGGGACAGGGGAGTTTTACGAGCAGTACTTC
-,TRBJ2-3,TRBD2,TRBV10-3,CALGITGSGLADTDTQYF,TGTGCCCTAGGGATCACAGGTTCGGGACTAGCGGACACAGATACGCAGTATTTT
-,TRBJ2-4,-,TRBV9,CASSAQGGPNIQYF,TGTGCCAGCAGCGCTCAAGGGGGGCCAAACATTCAGTACTTC
-,TRBJ2-7,-,TRBV13,CASSPPGFTEQYF,TGTGCCAGCAGCCCTCCGGGTTTCACCGAGCAGTACTTC
-,TRBJ2-4,-,TRBV18,CASSPNPGQLAKNIQYF,TGTGCCAGCTCACCTAACCCTGGACAGCTAGCCAAAAACATTCAGTACTTC
-,TRBJ2-5,-,TRBV7-2,CASSPTRRRGQETQYF,TGTGCCAGCAGCCCCACCCGGCGCCGAGGCCAAGAGACCCAGTACTTC
-,TRBJ1-1,-,TRBV29-1,CSVEGGARTEAFF,TGCAGCGTCGAGGGTGGGGCTCGCACTGAAGCTTTCTTT
-,TRBJ2-2,TRBD2,TRBV7-9,CASSVLAGGAGELFF,TGTGCCAGCAGCGTTCTAGCGGGAGGCGCCGGGGAGCTGTTTTTT
-,TRBJ2-5,-,TRBV29-1,CSVVLTAGQQETQYF,TGCAGCGTTGTGTTGACGGCGGGGCAGCAAGAGACCCAGTACTTC
-,TRBJ2-2,-,TRBV28,CASSFRRANTGELFF,TGTGCCAGCAGTTTTCGGCGGGCCAACACCGGGGAGCTGTTTTTT
-,TRBJ2-5,TRBD1,TRBV11-1,CASSAGRSGQQETQYF,TGTGCCAGCAGCGCAGGAAGATCGGGACAGCAAGAGACCCAGTACTTC
-,TRBJ2-7,-,TRBV7-9,CASSPASGHEQYF,TGTGCCAGCAGCCCCGCGTCGGGGCACGAGCAGTACTTC
-,TRBJ2-7,TRBD1,TRBV5-4,CASRFPGQAYEQYF,TGTGCCAGCAGGTTCCCCGGACAGGCCTACGAGCAGTACTTC
-,TRBJ2-7,TRBD2,TRBV7-8,CASSEELAGFYEQYF,TGTGCCAGCAGCGAGGAGCTAGCGGGATTTTACGAGCAGTACTTC
once,TRBJ2-7,-,TRBV9,CASSVSGVSNSYEQYF,TGTGCCAGCAGCGTTAGTGGCGTTTCCAACTCCTACGAGCAGTACTTC
-,TRBJ2-1,-,TRBV28,CASRGGSVYEQFF,TGTGCCAGCAGGGGAGGATCTGTCTATGAGCAGTTCTTC
-,TRBJ2-7,TRBD1,TRBV7-6,CASSSTGAVYEQYF,TGTGCCAGCAGCTCGACAGGGGCCGTCTACGAGCAGTACTTC
-,TRBJ2-4,TRBD1,TRBV7-2,CASSLARTGGKNIQYF,TGTGCCAGCAGCTTAGCTCGGACAGGGGGCAAAAACATTCAGTACTTC
-,TRBJ2-5,TRBD2,TRBV5-4,CASSWGTSGSETQYF,TGTGCCAGCAGCTGGGGGACTAGCGGGAGTGAGACCCAGTACTTC
-,TRBJ2-7,TRBD2,TRBV13,CASSLGGLAGTYEQYF,TGTGCCAGCAGCTTAGGCGGGCTAGCGGGCACCTACGAGCAGTACTTC
-,TRBJ2-7,-,TRBV25-1,CASSDRTAGYEQYF,TGTGCCAGCAGTGATCGGACGGCTGGCTACGAGCAGTACTTC